These 23 T cell receptor beta chains originate from one sample sequenced in a study of blood T cell repertoires in COVID-19. Measured with immunoSEQ multiplex PCR; TCRdb has only the in-frame clones, and not every one. The data contain under 300,000 clones, roughly 87% of them singletons. Sequencing was carried out using peripheral blood. The origin of the receptors is a young woman with acute or convalescent COVID-19.

V gene TRBV12-3 or TRBV12-4 combines with J gene TRBJ1-6; the D gene is possibly TRBD1 (5 bases). CDR3 length: 13 residues. V was trimmed by 6 bases and J by 7 bases, leaving 10 bases between them. The DNA of the CDR3 is TGTGCCAGCAGCCTGACAGAAAATTCACCCCTCCACTTT. Its protein is CASSLTENSPLHF.

The chain combines TRBV20-1 with TRBJ2-5; 14 bases map to TRBD2. CDR1 is DFQATT and CDR2 is SNEGSKA in the germline V gene (reference sequence). The length of the CDR3 is 18 residues. Unmatched junction bases numbered 14, after V lost 3 bases and J lost 5 bases. The CDR3 here is CSASPGLAGGGGFETQYF. As DNA, the CDR3 is TGCAGTGCTAGTCCCGGACTAGCGGGAGGAGGTGGTTTTGAGACCCAGTACTTC.

The V and J genes are TRBV6-1 and TRBJ2-7; 8 nucleotides agree with TRBD2. The length of the CDR3 is 14 residues. J was trimmed by 6 bases and V by 3 bases; bases with no gene match: 7. Germline V gives CDR1 MNHNS, CDR2 SASEGT. Written as DNA, the CDR3 is TGTGCCAGCAGTGATCTTGCGGGGGGCAGCGAGCAGTACTTC. It is translated as CASSDLAGGSEQYF.

The chain uses TRBV5-8 and TRBJ2-1; no clear D gene. The CDR3 is 15 amino acids. Trimming removed 4 bases from V and 1 base from J, with 12 bases in between. The germline gives CDR1 SGHTS, CDR2 YDEGEE. The CDR3: CASSLDRVSYNEQFF. The CDR3 coding sequence is TGTGCCAGCAGCCTCGACCGGGTGTCCTACAATGAGCAGTTCTTC.

This sequence joins TRBV29-1 and TRBJ2-5; TRBD1 matches 8 bases. The CDR3 has 13 residues. CDR1 is SQVTM, CDR2 ANQGSEA, per germline. Losses at the gene ends were 3 bases for V and 1 base for J; bases not matched to a gene: 1. The DNA of the CDR3 is TGCAGCGTTGACGGGACAGGCCAAGAGACCCAGTACTTC. Protein: CSVDGTGQETQYF.

A note on this clone: Mismatch with germline at one junction end may stem from a read error. This rearrangement joins TRBV13 to TRBJ1-1; D possibly corresponds to TRBD1 (6 bases). The CDR3 contains 11 residues. The germline V gene has CDR1 PRHDT and CDR2 FYEKMQ (reference sequence). In nucleotides, the CDR3 is TGTGCCAGCAGCTTAGTGGGGGCCGTTAACTTT. Translation gives CASSLVGAVNF.

This chain links TRBV5-1 with TRBJ2-7; 7 nucleotides align to TRBD2. J lost 0 bases, V lost 0 bases, and 6 bases had no gene match. CDR1 SGHRS and CDR2 YFSETQ come from the germline V gene. This CDR3 contains 16 residues. As DNA, the CDR3 is TGCGCCAGCAGCTTGGATCACGGGAGGAGCTCCTACGAGCAGTACTTC. This translates into CASSLDHGRSSYEQYF. The full variable domain, rest sourced from reference TRBV5-1 and TRBJ2-7, is KAGVTQTPRYLIKTRGQQVTLSCSPISGHRSVSWYQQTPGQGLQFLFEYFSETQRNKGNFPGRFSGRQFSNSRSEMNVSTLELGDSALYLCASSLDHGRSSYEQYFGPGTRLTVT.

The genes are TRBV25-1 and TRBJ1-4; perhaps TRBD1 as D (5 bases). The CDR3 totals 14 residues. Germline lookup yields CDR1 MGHDK and CDR2 SYGVNS. V was shortened by 2 bases and J by 7 bases, with 11 bases between the two germline ends. In DNA, the CDR3 is TGTGCCAGCAGTGAAAGCAGGGAGGGTGAAAAACTGTTTTTT. Its protein product is CASSESREGEKLFF.

This clone has only one observation. The chain employs TRBV29-1 and TRBJ2-7; 7 bases agree with TRBD1. The CDR3 spans 13 residues. Germline trimming cut 6 bases from V and 0 bases from J; bases unmatched to any gene: 5. CDR1 is SQVTM, CDR2 ANQGSEA, per germline. CDR3 in amino acids: CSVPGQRSYEQYF. CDR3 in DNA: TGCAGCGTCCCGGGACAGCGCTCCTACGAGCAGTACTTC.

The chain is built from TRBV6-6 and TRBJ2-7, with 11 bases lining up with TRBD2. Losses at the gene ends were 9 bases for V and 5 bases for J; bases not matched to a gene: 12. CDR1 MNHNY and CDR2 SVGAGI come from the germline V gene (reference sequence). CDR3 size: 15 residues. In DNA, the CDR3 is TGTGCCAGTAGACGTCGGCCGGGACTAGCGGACGAGCAGTACTTC. Residues: CASRRRPGLADEQYF.

In DNA form, the CDR3 reads TGTGCCAGCGGCAGGACAGCAAACAATGAGCAGTTCTTC. Its protein is CASGRTANNEQFF. The chain recombines TRBV27 with TRBJ2-1, with D possibly being TRBD1 (6 bases). CDR3 length equals 13 residues. CDR1 and CDR2 (germline): MNHEY, SMNVEV (reference sequence). Deletions cut 8 bases from V and 5 bases from J, with 13 bases between.

V usage is TRBV21-1 and J usage is TRBJ2-1; TRBD2 is the table's D call, not checked against the DNA. TRBV21-1 is annotated as a pseudogene. The CDR3 runs 13 residues. Written as DNA, the CDR3 is TGTGCCAGCAGCAAAGGACTGCGGGACCTTAGGTTCTTC. Amino acids: CASSKGLRDLRFF.

The chain employs TRBV2 and TRBJ2-7, with 8 bases that match TRBD2. From germline, CDR1 is SNHLY and CDR2 FYNNEI. This CDR3 has 15 amino acids. Losses at the gene ends were 2 bases for V and 2 bases for J; bases not matched to a gene: 5. In DNA form, the CDR3 reads TGTGCCAGCAGTGAATATACTAGCGGAGCCTACGAGCAGTACTTC. The encoded protein is CASSEYTSGAYEQYF. Variable domain in full (rest from reference TRBV2 and TRBJ2-7): EPEVTQTPSHQVTQMGQEVILRCVPISNHLYFYWYRQILGQKVEFLVSFYNNEISEKSEIFDDQFSVERPDGSNFTLKIRSTKLEDSAMYFCASSEYTSGAYEQYFGPGTRLTVT.

The chain links TRBV11-2 to TRBJ2-5; possibly TRBD2 for D (6 bases). Germline assignment: CDR1 SGHAT and CDR2 FQNNGV. This CDR3 is 17 amino acids long. V gave up 5 bases and J gave up 2 bases, with 21 bases separating them. CDR3 sequence (DNA): TGTGCCAGCAGCCTGGTAGGACGACTAGACGGGCAAGAGACCCAGTACTTC. It translates to CASSLVGRLDGQETQYF.

This clone was counted a few times. This chain connects TRBV6-6 to TRBJ1-5, with 9 nucleotides matching TRBD1. After removal of 2 bases from V and 4 bases from J, the junction contained 3 bases not matched to a gene. The CDR3 has 15 residues. Germline V gene data show CDR1 as MNHNY and CDR2 as SVGAGI (reference sequence). The CDR3, as DNA: TGTGCCAGCAGTTACGACAGGGGGGTAAATCAGCCCCAGCATTTT. It yields the protein CASSYDRGVNQPQHF.

The chain recombines TRBV7-6 with TRBJ1-6, with D uncertain. The V end was cut by 5 bases, the J end by 0 bases, with 14 bases between. The CDR3 contains 17 residues. The germline V gene encodes CDR1 SGHVS and CDR2 FNYEAQ. The chain's CDR3 is CASSPSPSSSYNSPLHF. The CDR3 bases are TGTGCCAGCAGCCCATCGCCTTCGAGCTCCTATAATTCACCCCTCCACTTT.

The chain carries TRBV30 and TRBJ2-3; TRBD1 agrees at 7 bases. This CDR3 contains 14 residues. V dropped 3 bases and J dropped 5; count of bases not matched to a gene: 8. Germline assignment: CDR1 GTSNPN and CDR2 SVGIG (reference sequence). The CDR3 coding sequence is TGTGCCTGGAGCGATTCAGGGGGTAGAGATACGCAGTATTTT. As protein: CAWSDSGGRDTQYF.

The rearrangement joins TRBV2 to TRBJ1-1; D not certain. The V end lost 4 bases, the J end lost 11 bases, and 8 bases lay between the germline ends. The CDR3 runs 10 residues. CDR1 is SNHLY and CDR2 is FYNNEI in the germline V gene. The CDR3 reads CASSALLAFF. CDR3 DNA sequence: TGTGCCAGCAGTGCTCTTCTTGCTTTCTTT.

This clone was detected a few times. The chain couples TRBV19 to TRBJ1-2; tentative D call: TRBD1 (6 bases). CDR1 is LNHDA, CDR2 SQIVND, per germline (reference sequence). The CDR3 is made up of 15 amino acids. Trimming took 0 bases from V and 6 from J, leaving 14 bases between them. In nucleotides, the CDR3 is TGTGCCAGTAGTATAGACGCAAACAGGGTGGATGGCTACACCTTC. Translating it yields CASSIDANRVDGYTF.

The chain employs TRBV18 and TRBJ2-7; tentative D call: TRBD2 (5 bases). Germline CDR1 reads KGHSH; CDR2 reads LQKENI. The CDR3 runs 12 residues. V was cut by 0 bases and J by 9 bases, with 9 bases left in between. The chain's CDR3 is CASSPPEGGQYF. The CDR3, as DNA: TGTGCCAGCTCACCACCAGAAGGAGGGCAGTACTTC. The full variable domain, its missing parts supplied by reference TRBV18 and TRBJ2-7, is NAGVMQNPRHLVRRRGQEARLRCSPMKGHSHVYWYRQLPEEGLKFMVYLQKENIIDESGMPKERFSAEFPKEGPSILRIQQVVRGDSAAYFCASSPPEGGQYFGPGTRLTVT.

The chain combines TRBV7-2 with TRBJ2-1; the match to TRBD2 covers 8 bases. This CDR3 is built from 16 residues. J was trimmed by 2 bases and V by 5 bases; bases with no gene match: 8. From germline, CDR1 is SGHTA and CDR2 FQGNSA. As DNA, the CDR3 is TGTGCCAGCAGCCCCCGATTAGCGGGAACCTACAATGAGCAGTTCTTC. Amino acid sequence: CASSPRLAGTYNEQFF.

The rearrangement links TRBV7-2 to TRBJ1-1, with D perhaps TRBD1 (6 bases). This CDR3 region has 13 residues. The germline CDR1 and CDR2 sequences are SGHTA and FQGNSA. The V end was cut by 7 bases, the J end by 1 base, with 10 bases between. The CDR3 sequence: CASNRDQNTEAFF. DNA of the CDR3: TGTGCCAGCAACAGGGACCAGAACACTGAAGCTTTCTTT.

The CDR3 region is CASSLWAGPTDTQYF. Written as DNA, the CDR3 is TGTGCCAGCAGTTTATGGGCGGGGCCCACAGATACGCAGTATTTT. V is TRBV27 and J is TRBJ2-3; D is perhaps TRBD2 (6 bases). Per the germline V gene, CDR1 is MNHEY and CDR2 is SMNVEV (reference sequence). V lost 1 base and J lost 2, with 10 bases in between. The CDR3 loop spans 15 amino acids.